These T cell receptor beta chains were read from a single sample in a study of shared clonotypes between healthy human individuals. Data came from immunoSEQ multiplex PCR; TCRdb stores just in-frame clones and leaves some out. The sample shows about a million clones, approximately 75% of them seen only once. Sequencing used memory CD4+ T cells from PBMCs. The receptors come from a man between 18 and 35 years old in good health. Some clones in this sample may be carry-over from other donors' samples. CDR3s include the opening cysteine and the closing phenylalanine or tryptophan. D genes are given only for firm matches. Only some rows state a clone size, as once, few, many or a class for expanded clones.

v_gene	d_gene	j_gene	abundance	CDR3aa	CDR3nt
TRBV5-1	.	TRBJ1-4	.	CASSLGGGYEKLFF	TGCGCCAGCAGCCTGGGAGGGGGATATGAAAAACTGTTTTTT
TRBV18	.	TRBJ2-7	.	CASSLYRETQGEQYF	TGTGCCAGCTCACTTTACCGGGAAACGCAGGGCGAGCAGTACTTC
TRBV5-1	TRBD1	TRBJ1-3	.	CASSFLSGTGAGNTIYF	TGCGCCAGCAGCTTTCTTTCCGGGACAGGGGCTGGAAACACCATATATTTT
TRBV6-6	.	TRBJ2-1	.	CASSYSQRTINNEQFF	TGTGCCAGCAGTTACTCGCAGCGGACTATTAACAATGAGCAGTTCTTC
TRBV7-3	.	TRBJ2-2	once	CASSLRQGGLAGELFF	TGTGCCAGCAGCCTAAGACAGGGAGGACTCGCCGGGGAGCTGTTTTTT
TRBV11-2	.	TRBJ2-4	.	CASSYLQVPNIQYF	TGTGCCAGCAGCTACTTACAGGTCCCAAACATTCAGTACTTC
TRBV19	TRBD2	TRBJ2-2	few	CASSHHRLAGAPRFNTGELFF	TGTGCCAGTAGCCATCATAGACTAGCGGGGGCCCCCCGGTTTAACACCGGGGAGCTGTTTTTT
TRBV28	.	TRBJ2-2	.	CASSLGNTGELFF	TGTGCCAGCAGTTTAGGAAACACCGGGGAGCTGTTTTTT
TRBV11-3	TRBD2	TRBJ2-7	.	CASSRRDGSGRSRHEQYF	TGTGCCAGCAGCCGAAGGGATGGTAGCGGGAGAAGCCGCCACGAGCAGTACTTC
TRBV28	.	TRBJ2-4	.	CASSSGSKNIQYF	TGTGCCAGCAGTTCGGGGTCCAAAAACATTCAGTACTTC
TRBV28	.	TRBJ1-3	.	CASSSSTGRIGRNTIYF	TGTGCCAGCAGTTCCTCCACAGGTCGAATTGGGAGGAACACCATATATTTT
TRBV5-6	TRBD1	TRBJ2-2	.	CASSLFGSGTGQSTGELFF	TGTGCCAGCAGCTTGTTTGGATCAGGGACAGGGCAAAGCACCGGGGAGCTGTTTTTT
TRBV2	.	TRBJ2-5	.	CASSQGRETQYF	TGTGCCAGCAGCCAGGGGCGGGAGACCCAGTACTTC
TRBV10-3	.	TRBJ2-1	.	CAISEVEEQFF	TGTGCCATCAGCGAGGTCGAAGAGCAGTTCTTC
TRBV5-4	TRBD1	TRBJ1-1	.	CASSLTGVGGTEAFF	TGTGCCAGCAGCTTGACAGGGGTAGGAGGCACTGAAGCTTTCTTT
TRBV5-1	TRBD1	TRBJ2-7	few	CASTEQGAEYEQYF	TGCGCCAGCACTGAACAGGGGGCTGAGTACGAGCAGTACTTC
TRBV7-2	.	TRBJ1-5	once	CASSLGSVGTYQPQHF	TGTGCCAGCAGCTTAGGTTCGGTGGGCACTTATCAGCCCCAGCATTTT
TRBV6-1	.	TRBJ2-3	.	CASRHRGGYTDTQYF	TGTGCCAGCAGGCACAGGGGAGGTTATACAGATACGCAGTATTTT
TRBV30	.	TRBJ1-3	.	CAWSHGGGRVGNTIYF	TGTGCCTGGAGTCATGGAGGCGGCAGGGTTGGAAACACCATATATTTT
TRBV18	.	TRBJ1-1	.	CASSPQGVGRANTEAFF	TGTGCCAGCTCACCACAGGGCGTGGGCAGGGCGAACACTGAAGCTTTCTTT
TRBV18	.	TRBJ1-1	.	CARGGGGEAFF	TGTGCCAGGGGGGGTGGAGGAGAAGCTTTCTTT
TRBV30	TRBD2	TRBJ2-1	.	CAWSGAGDPLLGFF	TGTGCCTGGAGTGGGGCGGGAGATCCTCTCTTGGGGTTCTTC
TRBV28	.	TRBJ2-5	.	CASSLQGPETQYF	TGTGCCAGCAGTTTGCAGGGACCGGAGACCCAGTACTTC
TRBV27	.	TRBJ1-1	.	CASSQFPRGFFNTEAFF	TGTGCCAGCAGTCAGTTTCCGCGAGGGTTCTTCAACACTGAAGCTTTCTTT
TRBV5-1	.	TRBJ2-1	.	CASSLGTGFNEQFF	TGCGCCAGCAGCTTGGGGACTGGTTTCAATGAGCAGTTCTTC
TRBV4-2	.	TRBJ2-6	.	CASSHPQGSGANVLTF	TGTGCCAGCAGCCACCCCCAGGGTTCCGGGGCCAACGTCCTGACTTTC
TRBV7-9	.	TRBJ1-4	once	CASSSPVGTPNEKLFF	TGTGCCAGCAGCTCCCCGGTAGGGACGCCTAATGAAAAACTGTTTTTT
TRBV28	.	TRBJ1-1	.	CASRSGSDTEAFF	TGTGCCAGCAGATCTGGGAGTGACACTGAAGCTTTCTTT
TRBV29-1	TRBD2	TRBJ2-3	.	CSVTGTSGTTDTQYF	TGCAGCGTGACGGGGACTAGCGGGACCACAGATACGCAGTATTTT
TRBV15	TRBD2	TRBJ2-1	.	CATSSGGRNEQFF	TGTGCCACCAGCAGCGGCGGGAGAAATGAGCAGTTCTTC
TRBV10-3	.	TRBJ2-2	.	CAISESGGANTGELFF	TGTGCCATCAGTGAGTCCGGCGGGGCGAACACCGGGGAGCTGTTTTTT
TRBV7-8	.	TRBJ2-2	.	CASSTLRTGELFF	TGTGCCAGCAGCACGCTCCGGACCGGGGAGCTGTTTTTT
TRBV6-1	TRBD2	TRBJ2-1	.	CASSEAIWTSDEQFF	TGTGCCAGCAGTGAAGCCATTTGGACTAGCGATGAGCAGTTCTTC
TRBV7-3	.	TRBJ2-5	.	CASSSSTGPQYF	TGTGCCAGCAGCTCATCCACAGGGCCCCAGTACTTC
TRBV28	.	TRBJ1-5	.	CASSRLAGSQPQHF	TGTGCCAGCAGTCGATTGGCGGGGTCTCAGCCCCAGCATTTT
TRBV19	TRBD1	TRBJ2-2	.	CASSSRTGRFFLDTGELFF	TGTGCCAGTAGTAGCCGGACAGGGAGGTTCTTTCTCGACACCGGGGAGCTGTTTTTT
TRBV5-1	TRBD2	TRBJ2-5	.	CASSLGLAAGETQYF	TGCGCCAGCAGCTTGGGGCTAGCGGCTGGGGAGACCCAGTACTTC
TRBV11-2	TRBD2	TRBJ2-7	.	CASSPDSGRGYEQYF	TGTGCCAGCAGCCCAGATAGCGGGAGAGGCTACGAGCAGTACTTC
TRBV7-6	TRBD2	TRBJ2-1	.	CASSLAPGLAGGQKRNEQFF	TGTGCCAGCAGCTTAGCCCCCGGACTAGCGGGAGGGCAGAAGAGGAATGAGCAGTTCTTC
TRBV28	.	TRBJ2-1	.	CASRQPISTGYNEQFF	TGTGCCAGCAGACAACCGATCTCGACGGGGTACAATGAGCAGTTCTTC
TRBV29-1	.	TRBJ1-5	.	CSVGRGANQPQHF	TGCAGCGTTGGGAGGGGTGCTAATCAGCCCCAGCATTTT
TRBV5-1	.	TRBJ1-1	.	CASSPALDRHTEAFF	TGCGCCAGCAGCCCAGCACTAGACAGACACACTGAAGCTTTCTTT
TRBV19	TRBD1	TRBJ1-5	.	CASSVRTGAIWPQHF	TGTGCCAGTAGTGTAAGGACAGGGGCTATTTGGCCCCAGCATTTT
TRBV10-2	TRBD2	TRBJ2-3	.	CASTHPGLAGMGSTDTQYF	TGCGCCAGCACCCACCCGGGACTAGCGGGCATGGGCTCCACAGATACGCAGTATTTT
TRBV2	.	TRBJ1-2	once	CASSLGRQYYGYTF	TGTGCCAGCAGCTTGGGAAGGCAATACTATGGCTACACCTTC
TRBV29-1	.	TRBJ1-1	few	CSVERLMNTEAFF	TGCAGCGTTGAAAGACTCATGAACACTGAAGCTTTCTTT
TRBV9	TRBD2	TRBJ2-1	.	CASSGTSAKENEQFF	TGTGCCAGCAGCGGGACTAGCGCTAAAGAAAATGAGCAGTTCTTC
TRBV6-5	.	TRBJ2-7	.	CASRSPGSYEQYF	TGTGCCAGCAGAAGTCCGGGGTCCTACGAGCAGTACTTC
TRBV7-2	TRBD2	TRBJ2-1	.	CASSKIAGSNYNEQFF	TGTGCCAGCAGCAAAATAGCGGGGTCAAATTACAATGAGCAGTTCTTC
TRBV6-6	.	TRBJ2-1	.	CASRREQAANEQFF	TGTGCCAGCAGACGGGAACAGGCCGCTAATGAGCAGTTCTTC
TRBV19	.	TRBJ1-5	.	CATIGRYSNQPQHF	TGTGCCACTATTGGACGGTATAGCAATCAGCCCCAGCATTTT
TRBV4-1	TRBD2	TRBJ2-1	few	CASSQDGGQRGYNEQFF	TGCGCCAGCAGCCAAGATGGTGGCCAGCGGGGGTACAATGAGCAGTTCTTC
TRBV10-2	TRBD2	TRBJ2-1	.	CASSVPGGSGDEQFF	TGCGCCAGCAGTGTACCGGGAGGCTCTGGCGATGAGCAGTTCTTC
TRBV15	TRBD2	TRBJ2-7	.	CATSSRREASYEQYF	TGTGCCACCAGCAGTAGGCGGGAGGCCTCCTACGAGCAGTACTTC
TRBV27	.	TRBJ2-1	.	CASSLDIDNEQFF	TGTGCCAGCAGTTTAGACATCGACAATGAGCAGTTCTTC
TRBV5-5	.	TRBJ1-2	.	CASSLILQTTGYGYTF	TGTGCCAGCAGCTTGATCTTGCAAACAACCGGATATGGCTACACCTTC
TRBV30	.	TRBJ2-7	.	CAWSPNRVLYF	TGTGCCTGGAGCCCGAACAGGGTACTGTACTTC
TRBV18	TRBD2	TRBJ2-2	.	CASSPLARLAGATNTGELFF	TGTGCCAGCTCACCACTAGCTCGGCTAGCGGGAGCGACGAACACCGGGGAGCTGTTTTTT
TRBV7-2	TRBD1	TRBJ2-5	.	CASTIRTGHKETQYF	TGTGCCAGCACCATACGGACAGGGCACAAGGAGACCCAGTACTTC
TRBV30	TRBD1	TRBJ1-4	.	CATMTGEKLFF	TGTGCCACCATGACAGGGGAAAAACTGTTTTTT